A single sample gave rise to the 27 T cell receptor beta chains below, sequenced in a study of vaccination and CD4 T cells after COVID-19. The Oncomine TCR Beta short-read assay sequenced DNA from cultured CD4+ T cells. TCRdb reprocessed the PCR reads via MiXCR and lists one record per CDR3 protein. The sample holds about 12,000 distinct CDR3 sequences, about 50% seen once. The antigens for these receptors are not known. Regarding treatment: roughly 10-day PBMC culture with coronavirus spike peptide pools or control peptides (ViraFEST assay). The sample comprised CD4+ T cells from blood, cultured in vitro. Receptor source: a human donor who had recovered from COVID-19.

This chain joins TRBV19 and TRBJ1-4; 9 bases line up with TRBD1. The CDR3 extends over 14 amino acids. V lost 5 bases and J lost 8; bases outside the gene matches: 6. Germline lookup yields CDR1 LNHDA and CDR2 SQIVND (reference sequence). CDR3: CASSLQGAREKLFF. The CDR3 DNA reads TGTGCCAGTAGTCTACAGGGGGCTCGGGAAAAACTGTTTTTT.

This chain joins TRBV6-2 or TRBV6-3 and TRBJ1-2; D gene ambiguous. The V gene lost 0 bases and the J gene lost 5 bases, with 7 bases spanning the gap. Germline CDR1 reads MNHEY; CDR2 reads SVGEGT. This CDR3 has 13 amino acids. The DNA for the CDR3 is TGTGCCAGCAGTTACTCGAGCGAATATGGCTACACCTTC. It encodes CASSYSSEYGYTF.

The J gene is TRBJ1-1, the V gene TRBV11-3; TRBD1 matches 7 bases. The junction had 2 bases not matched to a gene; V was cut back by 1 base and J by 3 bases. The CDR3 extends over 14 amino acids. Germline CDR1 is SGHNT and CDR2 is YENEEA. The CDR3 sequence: CASSLGQGYTEAFF. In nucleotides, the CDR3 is TGTGCCAGCAGCTTAGGACAGGGATACACTGAAGCTTTCTTT.

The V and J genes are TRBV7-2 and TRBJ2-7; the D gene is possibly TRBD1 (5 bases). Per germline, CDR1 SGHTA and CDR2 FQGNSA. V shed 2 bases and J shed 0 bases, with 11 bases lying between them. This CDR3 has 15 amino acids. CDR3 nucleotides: TGTGCCAGCAGCTTATCAGGGATTAACTCCTACGAGCAGTACTTC. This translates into CASSLSGINSYEQYF.

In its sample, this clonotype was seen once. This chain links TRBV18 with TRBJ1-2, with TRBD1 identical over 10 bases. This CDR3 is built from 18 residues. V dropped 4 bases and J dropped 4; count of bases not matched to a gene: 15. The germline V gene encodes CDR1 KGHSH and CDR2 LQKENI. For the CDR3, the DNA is TGTGCCAGCTCACTACCCAGGACAGGGGGAAGTGGACTCTATGGCTACACCTTC. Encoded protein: CASSLPRTGGSGLYGYTF.

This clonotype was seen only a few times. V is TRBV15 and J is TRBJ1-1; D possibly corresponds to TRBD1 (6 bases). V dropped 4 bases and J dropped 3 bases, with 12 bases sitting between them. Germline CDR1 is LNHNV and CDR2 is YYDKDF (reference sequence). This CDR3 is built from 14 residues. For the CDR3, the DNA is TGTGCCACCAGCATACTCTCAGGGGACACTGAAGCTTTCTTT. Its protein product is CATSILSGDTEAFF.

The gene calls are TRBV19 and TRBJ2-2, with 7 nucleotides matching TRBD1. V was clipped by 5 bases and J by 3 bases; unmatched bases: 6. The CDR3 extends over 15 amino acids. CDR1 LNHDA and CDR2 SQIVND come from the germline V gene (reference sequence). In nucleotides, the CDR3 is TGTGCCAGTAGTCTAGGGGGCGCGGACACCGGGGAGCTGTTTTTT. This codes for CASSLGGADTGELFF. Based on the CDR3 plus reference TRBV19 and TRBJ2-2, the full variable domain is DGGITQSPKYLFRKEGQNVTLSCEQNLNHDAMYWYRQDPGQGLRLIYYSQIVNDFQKGDIAEGYSVSREKKESFPLTVTSAQKNPTAFYLCASSLGGADTGELFFGEGSRLTVL.

The CDR3 region has the DNA TGTGCCACGGGTCGAACCGGGGAGCTGTTTTTT. This gives the protein CATGRTGELFF. The chain recombines TRBV27 with TRBJ2-2, with D hard to call. Germline V gene lookup returns CDR1 MNHEY and CDR2 SMNVEV (reference sequence). CDR3 length: 11 amino acids. V lost 10 bases and J lost 5, with 8 bases in between.

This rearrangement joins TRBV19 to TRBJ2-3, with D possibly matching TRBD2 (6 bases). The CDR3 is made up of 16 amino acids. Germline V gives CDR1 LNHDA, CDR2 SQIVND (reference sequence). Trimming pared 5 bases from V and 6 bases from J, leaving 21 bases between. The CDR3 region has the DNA TGTGCCAGTAGTCCCAATCGAGGAGGGGCAACTGATACGCAGTATTTT. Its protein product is CASSPNRGGATDTQYF. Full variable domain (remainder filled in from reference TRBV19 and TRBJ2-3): DGGITQSPKYLFRKEGQNVTLSCEQNLNHDAMYWYRQDPGQGLRLIYYSQIVNDFQKGDIAEGYSVSREKKESFPLTVTSAQKNPTAFYLCASSPNRGGATDTQYFGPGTRLTVL.

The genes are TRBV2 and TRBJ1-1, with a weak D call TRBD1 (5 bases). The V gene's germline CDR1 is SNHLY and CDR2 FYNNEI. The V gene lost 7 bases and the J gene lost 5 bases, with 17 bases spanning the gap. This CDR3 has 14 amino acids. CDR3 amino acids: CASMTQGLGTEAFF. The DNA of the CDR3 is TGTGCCAGCATGACTCAGGGTCTGGGGACTGAAGCTTTCTTT.

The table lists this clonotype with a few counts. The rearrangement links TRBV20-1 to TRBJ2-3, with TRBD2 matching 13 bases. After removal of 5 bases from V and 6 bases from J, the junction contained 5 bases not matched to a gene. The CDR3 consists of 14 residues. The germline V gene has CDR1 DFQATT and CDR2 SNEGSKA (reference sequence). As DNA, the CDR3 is TGCAGTGCTTCTGGACTAGCGGGAGCGGATACGCAGTATTTT. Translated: CSASGLAGADTQYF.

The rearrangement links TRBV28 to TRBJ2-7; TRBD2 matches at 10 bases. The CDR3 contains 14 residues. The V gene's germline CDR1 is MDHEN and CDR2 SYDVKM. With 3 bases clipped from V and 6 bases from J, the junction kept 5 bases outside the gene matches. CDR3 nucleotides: TGTGCCAGCAGTTTTCCGGGACTAGCGTTCGAGCAGTACTTC. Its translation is CASSFPGLAFEQYF.

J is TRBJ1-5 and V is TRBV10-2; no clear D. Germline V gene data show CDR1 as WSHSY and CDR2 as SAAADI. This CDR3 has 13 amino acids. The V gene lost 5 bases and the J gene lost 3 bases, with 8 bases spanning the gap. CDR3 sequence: CASSTLNNQPQHF. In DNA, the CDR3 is TGCGCCAGCAGTACGCTTAACAATCAGCCCCAGCATTTT.

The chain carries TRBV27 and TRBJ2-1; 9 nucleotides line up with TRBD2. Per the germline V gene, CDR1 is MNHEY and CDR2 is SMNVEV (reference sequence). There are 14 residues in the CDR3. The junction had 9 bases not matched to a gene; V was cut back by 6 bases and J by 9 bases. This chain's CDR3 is CASSLLAGSSEQFF. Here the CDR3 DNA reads TGTGCCAGCAGCCTCCTAGCGGGATCAAGTGAGCAGTTCTTC.

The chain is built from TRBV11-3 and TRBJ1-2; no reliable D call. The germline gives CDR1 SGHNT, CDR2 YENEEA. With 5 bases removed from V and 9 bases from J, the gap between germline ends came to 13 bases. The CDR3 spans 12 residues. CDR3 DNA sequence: TGTGCCAGCAGCATCGGGGATGATAGCTACACCTTC. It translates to CASSIGDDSYTF.

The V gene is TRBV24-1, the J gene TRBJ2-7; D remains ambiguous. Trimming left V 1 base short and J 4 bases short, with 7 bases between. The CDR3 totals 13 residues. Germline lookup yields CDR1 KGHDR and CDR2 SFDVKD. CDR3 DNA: TGTGCCACCAGTGATTTCGGTGGATACGAGCAGTACTTC. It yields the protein CATSDFGGYEQYF.

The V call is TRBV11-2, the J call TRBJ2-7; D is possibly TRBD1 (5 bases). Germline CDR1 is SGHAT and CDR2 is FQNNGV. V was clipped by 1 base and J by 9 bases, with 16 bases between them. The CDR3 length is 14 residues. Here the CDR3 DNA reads TGTGCCAGCAGCTTAGGCGGCAGGGCGAACGTGCAGTACTTC. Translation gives CASSLGGRANVQYF.

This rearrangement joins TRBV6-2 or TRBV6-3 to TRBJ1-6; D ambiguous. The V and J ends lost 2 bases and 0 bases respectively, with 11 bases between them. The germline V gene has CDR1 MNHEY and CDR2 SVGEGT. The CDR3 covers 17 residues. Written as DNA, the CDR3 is TGTGCCAGCAGTTACGAGGTGATGAGCTCCTATAATTCACCCCTCCACTTT. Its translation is CASSYEVMSSYNSPLHF.

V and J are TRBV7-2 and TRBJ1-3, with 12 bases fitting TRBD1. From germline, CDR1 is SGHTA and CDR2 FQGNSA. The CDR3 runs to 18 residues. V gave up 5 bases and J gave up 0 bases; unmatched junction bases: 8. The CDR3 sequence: CASSAGTGGIGSGNTIYF. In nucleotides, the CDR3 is TGTGCCAGCAGCGCCGGGACAGGGGGCATCGGCTCTGGAAACACCATATATTTT.

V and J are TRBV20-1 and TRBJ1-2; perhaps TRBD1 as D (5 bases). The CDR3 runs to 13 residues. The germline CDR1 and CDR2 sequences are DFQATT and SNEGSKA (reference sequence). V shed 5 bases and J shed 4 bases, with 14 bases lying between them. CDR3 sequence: CSALRTGIYGYTF. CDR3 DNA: TGCAGTGCTCTCAGAACAGGCATCTATGGCTACACCTTC.

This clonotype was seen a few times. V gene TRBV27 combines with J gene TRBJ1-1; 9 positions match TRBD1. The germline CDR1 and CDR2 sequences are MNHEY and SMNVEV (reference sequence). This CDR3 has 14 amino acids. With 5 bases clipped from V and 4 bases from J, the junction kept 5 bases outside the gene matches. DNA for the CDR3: TGTGCCAGCAGTGGACAGGGGTGGGCCACTGAAGCTTTCTTT. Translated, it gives CASSGQGWATEAFF.

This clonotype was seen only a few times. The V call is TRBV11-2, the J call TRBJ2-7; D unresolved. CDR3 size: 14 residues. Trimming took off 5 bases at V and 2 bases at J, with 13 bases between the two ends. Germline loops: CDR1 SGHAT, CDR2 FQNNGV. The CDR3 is CASSLRPRAYEQYF. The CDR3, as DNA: TGTGCCAGCAGCCTCCGCCCGCGCGCCTACGAGCAGTACTTC.

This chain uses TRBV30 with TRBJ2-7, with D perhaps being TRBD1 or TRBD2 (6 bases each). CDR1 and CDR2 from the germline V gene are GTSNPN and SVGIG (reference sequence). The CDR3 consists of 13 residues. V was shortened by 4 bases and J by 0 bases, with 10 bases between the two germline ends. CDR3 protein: CAWKEGGSYEQYF. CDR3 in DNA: TGTGCCTGGAAGGAGGGGGGCTCCTACGAGCAGTACTTC.

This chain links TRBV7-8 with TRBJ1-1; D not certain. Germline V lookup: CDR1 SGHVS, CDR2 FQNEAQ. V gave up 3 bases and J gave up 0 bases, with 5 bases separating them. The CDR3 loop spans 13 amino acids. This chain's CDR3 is CASSFQMNTEAFF. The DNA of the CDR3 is TGTGCCAGCAGCTTTCAGATGAACACTGAAGCTTTCTTT.

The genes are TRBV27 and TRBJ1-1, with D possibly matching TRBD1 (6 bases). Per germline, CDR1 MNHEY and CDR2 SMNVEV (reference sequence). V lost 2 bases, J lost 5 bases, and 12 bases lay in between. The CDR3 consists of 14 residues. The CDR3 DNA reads TGTGCCAGCAGTTTAAGGGGGGGGTCGACTGAAGCTTTCTTT. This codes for CASSLRGGSTEAFF.

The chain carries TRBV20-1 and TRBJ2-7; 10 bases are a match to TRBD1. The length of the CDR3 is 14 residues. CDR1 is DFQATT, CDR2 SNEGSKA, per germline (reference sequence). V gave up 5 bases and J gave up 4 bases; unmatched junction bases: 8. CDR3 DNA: TGCAGTGCTGAACCGGGACAGGGGACTTACGAGCAGTACTTC. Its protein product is CSAEPGQGTYEQYF.

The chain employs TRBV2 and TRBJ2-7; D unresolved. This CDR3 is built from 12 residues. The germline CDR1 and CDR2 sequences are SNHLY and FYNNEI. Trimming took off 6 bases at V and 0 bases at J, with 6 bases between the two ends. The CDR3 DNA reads TGTGCCAGCAGCTCCAGCTCCTACGAGCAGTACTTC. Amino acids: CASSSSSYEQYF.